The 15 T cell receptor beta chains below come from one sample, sequenced in a study of memory CD4+ T cells and cytomegalovirus serostatus. The method was immunoSEQ multiplex PCR; TCRdb's version includes in-frame clones alone and lacks a portion of them. The profile shows 45,000 or so clones, approximately 80% of them singletons. Single viable CD3+CD4+CD8-CD45RO+ cells were sorted as the memory CD4+ T cells. What was sequenced was memory CD4+ T cells from blood. These receptor sequences come from an adult in good health and CMV-seronegative.

The chain joins TRBV5-4 to TRBJ1-1; D gene unclear. In germline, CDR1 is SGHNT, CDR2 YYREEE (reference sequence). The CDR3 is 14 residues long. V gave up 3 bases and J gave up 1 base, with 10 bases separating them. The CDR3, as DNA: TGTGCCAGCAGCTACCAGGTTAAGAACACTGAAGCTTTCTTT. Amino acids: CASSYQVKNTEAFF.

The rearrangement links TRBV4-3 to TRBJ2-3; no definite D call. This CDR3 has 15 amino acids. Trimming shortened V by 0 bases and J by 1 base, and 8 bases separated the two germline ends. CDR1 and CDR2 (germline): LGHNA, YSLEER. CDR3 residues: CASSQDAAGTDTQYF. Written as DNA, the CDR3 is TGCGCCAGCAGCCAAGATGCGGCAGGCACAGATACGCAGTATTTT.

J is TRBJ2-3 and V is TRBV9, with D perhaps TRBD1 (5 bases). Germline loops: CDR1 SGDLS, CDR2 YYNGEE. Trimming removed 3 bases from V and 2 bases from J, with 7 bases in between. The CDR3 extends over 13 amino acids. CDR3 amino acids: CASSDRLTDTQYF. The CDR3 region has the DNA TGTGCCAGCAGCGACAGGCTCACAGATACGCAGTATTTT.

The chain employs TRBV7-2 and TRBJ2-7; D is unclear. This CDR3 spans 13 amino acids. Germline lookup yields CDR1 SGHTA and CDR2 FQGNSA. V lost 1 base and J lost 2, with 6 bases in between. In DNA, the CDR3 is TGTGCCAGCAGCTTAGACCTAGCCTACGAGCAGTACTTC. It specifies CASSLDLAYEQYF. The full variable domain, rest sourced from reference TRBV7-2 and TRBJ2-7, is GAGVSQSPSNKVTEKGKDVELRCDPISGHTALYWYRQSLGQGLEFLIYFQGNSAPDKSGLPSDRFSAERTGGSVSTLTIQRTQQEDSAVYLCASSLDLAYEQYFGPGTRLTVT.

The gene calls are TRBV6-6 and TRBJ1-2; TRBD1 matches 10 bases. The CDR3 is made up of 14 amino acids. V was clipped by 6 bases and J by 2 bases; unmatched bases: 3. CDR1 is MNHNY and CDR2 is SVGAGI in the germline V gene (reference sequence). In DNA, the CDR3 is TGTGCCAGCAGGTCGGGACAGGGGAACTATGGCTACACCTTC. This encodes CASRSGQGNYGYTF.

V gene TRBV6-6 combines with J gene TRBJ2-5; weak D call: TRBD1 (6 bases). Germline CDR1 MNHNY, CDR2 SVGAGI (reference sequence). CDR3 length: 12 residues. V was shortened by 6 bases and J by 5 bases, with 10 bases between the two germline ends. This CDR3 reads CASSHREETQYF. The CDR3 nucleotides read TGTGCCAGCAGCCACAGGGAGGAGACCCAGTACTTC.

This clone appeared once. The chain carries TRBV9 and TRBJ2-7; no definite D call. Germline V lookup: CDR1 SGDLS, CDR2 YYNGEE. V was shortened by 7 bases and J by 3 bases, with 17 bases between the two germline ends. The CDR3 spans 14 residues. CDR3 nucleotide sequence: TGTGCCAGCGGCCCTTACCGAAGGAGCTACGAGCAGTACTTC. This encodes CASGPYRRSYEQYF.

In DNA form, the CDR3 reads TGCGCCAGCAGCTTGTACGGGACGAACACTGAAGCTTTCTTT. Translated, it gives CASSLYGTNTEAFF. The rearrangement links TRBV5-1 to TRBJ1-1; D perhaps matches TRBD1 (5 bases). CDR1 and CDR2 (germline): SGHRS, YFSETQ. The CDR3 consists of 14 residues. Trimming took 1 base from V and 1 from J, leaving 8 bases between them.

V is TRBV10-2 and J is TRBJ1-2, with a possible D match to TRBD1 (5 bases). The CDR3 has 15 amino acids. Germline lookup yields CDR1 WSHSY and CDR2 SAAADI. Between the trimmed V and J ends, which lost 1 base and 5 bases, there was a span of 14 bases. CDR3 DNA: TGCGCCAGCAGTGAGTGGGGGGGAGATAGGTATGGCTACACCTTC. The encoded protein is CASSEWGGDRYGYTF.

The gene calls are TRBV4-2 and TRBJ1-3, with D tentatively TRBD1 (6 bases). V lost 0 bases and J lost 4, with 16 bases in between. The CDR3 is 17 amino acids. Germline V gives CDR1 LGHNA, CDR2 YNFKEQ. Written as DNA, the CDR3 is TGTGCCAGCAGCCAAGAGTTACAGGGTGTCGGCGGAAACACCATATATTTT. It is translated as CASSQELQGVGGNTIYF.

This sequence joins TRBV4-1 and TRBJ2-5; 9 bases line up with TRBD1. Germline values: CDR1 MGHRA, CDR2 YSYEKL. This CDR3 contains 15 residues. V lost 2 bases to trimming and J lost 4 bases; unmatched junction nucleotides: 5. CDR3 in DNA: TGCGCCAGCAGCCAACTACAGGGGGCAGGAGAGACCCAGTACTTC. It codes for CASSQLQGAGETQYF.

The J gene is TRBJ1-2, the V gene TRBV18, with a tentative D call TRBD1 (5 bases). Trimming cost V 5 bases and J 6 bases, with 13 bases left between them. In germline, CDR1 is KGHSH, CDR2 LQKENI. The CDR3 runs 13 residues. CDR3 sequence (DNA): TGTGCCAGCTCATACCAGGGATTGGATGGCTACACCTTC. Protein: CASSYQGLDGYTF.

In its sample, this clone was seen once. V usage is TRBV7-2 and J usage is TRBJ2-1; no definite D call. The CDR3 has 12 residues. The V end was cut by 5 bases, the J end by 6 bases, with 8 bases between. Germline lookup yields CDR1 SGHTA and CDR2 FQGNSA. The CDR3 spells CASSPFGNEQFF. For the CDR3, the DNA is TGTGCCAGCAGCCCCTTCGGCAATGAGCAGTTCTTC.

This clone turned up a few times. The rearrangement joins TRBV7-9 to TRBJ1-2, with D hard to call. The CDR3 runs 12 residues. The V gene lost 6 bases and the J gene lost 3 bases, with 8 bases spanning the gap. The germline CDR1 and CDR2 sequences are SEHNR and FQNEAQ (reference sequence). CDR3 nucleotides: TGTGCCAGCAGTTGGCGGTACTATGGCTACACCTTC. It translates to CASSWRYYGYTF.

The genes are TRBV11-3 and TRBJ2-3; D gene uncertain. CDR3 size: 14 residues. V dropped 5 bases and J dropped 0 bases, with 9 bases sitting between them. The germline CDR1 and CDR2 sequences are SGHNT and YENEEA. The CDR3 sequence is CASSISTSTDTQYF. For the CDR3, the DNA is TGTGCCAGCAGCATCTCGACTAGCACAGATACGCAGTATTTT.